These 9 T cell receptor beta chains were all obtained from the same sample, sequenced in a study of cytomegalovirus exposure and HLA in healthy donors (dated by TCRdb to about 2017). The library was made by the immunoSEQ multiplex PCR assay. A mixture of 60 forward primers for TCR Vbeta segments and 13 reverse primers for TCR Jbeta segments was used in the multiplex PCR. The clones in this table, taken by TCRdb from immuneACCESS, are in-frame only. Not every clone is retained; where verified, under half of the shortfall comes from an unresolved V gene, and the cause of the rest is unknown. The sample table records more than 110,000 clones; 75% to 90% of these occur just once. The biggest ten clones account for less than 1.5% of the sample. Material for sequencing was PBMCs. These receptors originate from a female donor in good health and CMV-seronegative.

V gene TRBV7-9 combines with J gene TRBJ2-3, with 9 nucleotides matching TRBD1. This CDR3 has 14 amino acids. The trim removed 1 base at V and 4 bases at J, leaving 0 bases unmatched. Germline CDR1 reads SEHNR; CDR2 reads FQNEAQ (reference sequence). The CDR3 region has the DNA TGTGCCAGCAGCTTAGGACAGGGGGCAGATACGCAGTATTTT. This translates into CASSLGQGADTQYF.

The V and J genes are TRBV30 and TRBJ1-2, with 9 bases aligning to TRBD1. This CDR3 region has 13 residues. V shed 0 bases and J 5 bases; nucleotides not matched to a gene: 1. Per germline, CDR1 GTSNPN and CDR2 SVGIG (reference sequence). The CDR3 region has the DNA TGTGCCTGGAGTGTAGGGACAGGGTATGGCTACACCTTC. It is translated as CAWSVGTGYGYTF.

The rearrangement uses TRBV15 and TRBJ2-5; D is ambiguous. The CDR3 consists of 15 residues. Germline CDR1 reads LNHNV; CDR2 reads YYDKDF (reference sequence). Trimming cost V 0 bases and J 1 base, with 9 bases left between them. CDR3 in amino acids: CATSRDPKSQETQYF. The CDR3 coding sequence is TGTGCCACCAGCAGAGACCCTAAGTCCCAAGAGACCCAGTACTTC.

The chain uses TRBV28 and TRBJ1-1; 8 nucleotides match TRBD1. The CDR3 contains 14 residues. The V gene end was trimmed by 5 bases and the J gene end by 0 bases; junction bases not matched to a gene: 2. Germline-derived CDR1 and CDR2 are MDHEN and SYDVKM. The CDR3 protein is CASSPGGLNTEAFF. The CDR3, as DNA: TGTGCCAGCAGTCCAGGGGGCCTGAACACTGAAGCTTTCTTT.

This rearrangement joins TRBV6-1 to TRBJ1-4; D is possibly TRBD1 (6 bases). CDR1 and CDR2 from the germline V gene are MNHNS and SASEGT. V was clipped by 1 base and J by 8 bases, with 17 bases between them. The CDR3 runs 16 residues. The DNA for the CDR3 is TGTGCCAGCAGTGAAGACGTGGGGGCATTGGGCGAAAAACTGTTTTTT. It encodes CASSEDVGALGEKLFF.

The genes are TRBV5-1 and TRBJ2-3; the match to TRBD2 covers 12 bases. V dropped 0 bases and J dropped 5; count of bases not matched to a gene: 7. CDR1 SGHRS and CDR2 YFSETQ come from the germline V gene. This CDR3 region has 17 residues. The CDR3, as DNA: TGCGCCAGCAGCTTGGGACTAGCGGGAGAGTTTGGAGATACGCAGTATTTT. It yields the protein CASSLGLAGEFGDTQYF.

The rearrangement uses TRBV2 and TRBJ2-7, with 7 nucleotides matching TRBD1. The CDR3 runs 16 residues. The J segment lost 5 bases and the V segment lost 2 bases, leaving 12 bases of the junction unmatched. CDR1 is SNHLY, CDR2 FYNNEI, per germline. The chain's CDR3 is CASSERAHRGGDEQYF. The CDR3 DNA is TGTGCCAGCAGTGAAAGGGCCCACAGGGGTGGCGACGAGCAGTACTTC. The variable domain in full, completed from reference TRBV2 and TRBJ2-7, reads EPEVTQTPSHQVTQMGQEVILRCVPISNHLYFYWYRQILGQKVEFLVSFYNNEISEKSEIFDDQFSVERPDGSNFTLKIRSTKLEDSAMYFCASSERAHRGGDEQYFGPGTRLTVT.

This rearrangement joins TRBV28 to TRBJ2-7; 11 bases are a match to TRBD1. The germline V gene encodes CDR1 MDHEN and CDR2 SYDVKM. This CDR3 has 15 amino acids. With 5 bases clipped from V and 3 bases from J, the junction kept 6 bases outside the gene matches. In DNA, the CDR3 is TGTGCCAGCAGTCTGACCGGGACAGGGGGCTACGAGCAGTACTTC. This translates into CASSLTGTGGYEQYF.

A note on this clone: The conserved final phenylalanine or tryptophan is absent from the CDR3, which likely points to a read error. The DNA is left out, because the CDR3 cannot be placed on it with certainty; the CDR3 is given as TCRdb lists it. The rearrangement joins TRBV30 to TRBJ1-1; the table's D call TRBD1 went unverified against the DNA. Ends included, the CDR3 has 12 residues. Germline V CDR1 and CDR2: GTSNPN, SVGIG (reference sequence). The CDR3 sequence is CAWAGTGDEALV.